This T cell receptor (beta chain) was captured in a study of cytomegalovirus exposure and HLA in healthy donors. Study-level results: Overall, around 160 TCR beta chains were annotated as cytomegalovirus-associated. By a later analysis, the bulk of CMV-associated TCR beta chains appeared HLA-restricted. Links to common viral pathogens appeared, in a later analysis, for several of the most significant clusters. High specificity and sensitivity for cytomegalovirus status were reported for the classifier.

A word on this clone: The antigen is undetermined.

The PCR had 60 Vbeta and 13 Jbeta primers. Libraries were prepared by immunoSEQ multiplex PCR; TCRdb keeps only in-frame clonotypes and omits some of them. Its listing shows around 200,000 clones. CDR1 is MNHEY, CDR2 SVGAGI, per germline. V lost 2 bases and J lost 14; bases outside the gene matches: 8. The CDR3 spans 14 residues. Sequenced material: PBMCs. V usage is TRBV6-5 and J usage is TRBJ2-1; 11 bases line up with TRBD2. The clonotype comes from a woman aged 18 to 35 in good health and CMV-seropositive. The CDR3: CASSYGSTSGNEFF. The CDR3 DNA follows: TGTGCCAGCAGTTACGGATCGACTAGCGGGAATGAGTTCTTC.